This TCR beta chain was captured in a study of T cell repertoires in cytomegalovirus infection (dated by TCRdb to between 2018 and 2021). With regard to the full study: Recently identified HLA-C-restricted CMV epitopes, whose presentation resists viral immunomodulation, were targeted by peptide stimulations together with well-studied HLA-B-restricted epitopes. Donor HLA type was relevant to the analysis, because carriage of CMV infection together with the matching HLA type was indicated by public TCR beta signatures.

The treatment or condition label here, explained by the study, means: in vitro stimulation with specific CMV peptide epitopes to enrich CMV-specific T cells. The CDR3 goes from the cysteine to the phenylalanine over 17 residues. The DNA shown is the 51-base CDR3, in frame from base 1. V is pruned by 1 base and J by 4 bases, leaving 6 bases of the junction without a gene match. The germline V gene yields SGHRS for CDR1 and YFSETQ for CDR2. Overall study outcomes, separate from this receptor: The ex vivo response was dominated by HLA-C-restricted CMV-specific TCR beta clonotypes, which also provided the single most frequent clonotype in two of eight donors. In both this cohort and an independent roughly 360-donor cohort, the cumulative frequency of public TCR beta family members distinguished carriers of CMV infection plus the relevant HLA type.

Sequencing was carried out with an Illumina HiSeq 1500. The public reads were quality trimmed at Q25 with fastp and then assembled into clones with MiXCR by TCRdb, keeping productive beta chains. Merged by CDR3 protein, the rows form single entries marked with the most common genes and DNA. For this sample the table gives around 100,000 distinct CDR3 sequences, of which under 45% were detected only once. 74% of the sample rests with the top ten. Turning to this clonotype: Its antigen has not been determined. It has no much larger one-base neighbor in the sample; base qualities were not kept.

This chain is built from TRBV5-1 and TRBJ2-3, with 13 bases in between that match TRBD2. The specimen was CD8+ T cells from cultured PBMCs, collected from culture after CMV antigen stimulation. This TCR derives from a human donor in good health (CMV status not recorded). Some clones in this sample may be carry-over from other donors' samples. The CDR3 amino acid sequence is: CASSLRTSGGFADTQYF. The DNA sequence reads TGCGCCAGCAGCTTGCGGACTAGCGGGGGATTCGCAGATACGCAGTATTTT. Extended through the reference TRBV5-1 and TRBJ2-3 proteins, this CDR3 yields the full variable domain: KAGVTQTPRYLIKTRGQQVTLSCSPISGHRSVSWYQQTPGQGLQFLFEYFSETQRNKGNFPGRFSGRQFSNSRSEMNVSTLELGDSALYLCASSLRTSGGFADTQYFGPGTRLTVL.